These 9 T cell receptor beta chains were all obtained from the same sample, sequenced in a study of cytomegalovirus exposure and HLA in healthy donors. With 60 Vbeta and 13 Jbeta primers, the PCR was carried out. Produced via immunoSEQ multiplex PCR; TCRdb's table is partial and in-frame only. The sample shows approximately 150,000 clones, around 68% of them seen only once. Specimen: PBMCs. These receptors originate from a young man in good health and CMV-seropositive.

The rearrangement links TRBV2 to TRBJ2-2, with TRBD1 identical over 9 bases. V shed 7 bases, J shed 5 bases, and the junction held 8 bases outside the gene matches. The CDR3 runs 15 residues. Germline V gives CDR1 SNHLY, CDR2 FYNNEI. The CDR3 spells CASTGVGTGTGELFF. CDR3 bases: TGTGCCAGCACCGGAGTGGGGACAGGGACCGGGGAGCTGTTTTTT.

CDR3 DNA sequence: TGTGCCAGCAGCCCAAAAACAATCGGGTTCCGGGAGCAGTACTTC. Residues: CASSPKTIGFREQYF. This chain joins TRBV27 and TRBJ2-7; D not certain. Looked up from germline, CDR1 is MNHEY and CDR2 is SMNVEV (reference sequence). This CDR3 has 15 residues. V gave up 6 bases and J gave up 7 bases, with 22 bases separating them.

CDR3 loop: CASSYEGGKETQYF. The CDR3 DNA reads TGTGCCAGCAGCTACGAAGGGGGAAAAGAGACCCAGTACTTC. The chain carries TRBV11-2 and TRBJ2-5, with a weak D call TRBD1 (6 bases). CDR1 SGHAT and CDR2 FQNNGV come from the germline V gene. Trimming left V 4 bases short and J 3 bases short, with 12 bases between. This CDR3 spans 14 amino acids.

The rearrangement joins TRBV12-5 to TRBJ2-1, with D perhaps matching TRBD2 (5 bases). This CDR3 contains 18 residues. Trimming stripped 0 bases from V and 6 bases from J, with 21 bases between. Germline CDR1 is LGHNT and CDR2 is FRNRAP. CDR3: CASGLVPRQYNSANEQFF. CDR3 bases: TGTGCTAGTGGTTTGGTACCCCGGCAGTATAATAGCGCCAATGAGCAGTTCTTC.

V and J are TRBV6-5 and TRBJ2-7; 11 bases fit TRBD2. The CDR3 consists of 13 residues. The germline V gene has CDR1 MNHEY and CDR2 SVGAGI. The V segment lost 9 bases and the J segment 2 bases; nucleotides outside the gene matches: 3. In DNA, the CDR3 is TGTGCCAGTGCACTAGCGGGAGCCTACGAGCAGTACTTC. Encoded protein: CASALAGAYEQYF.

The CDR3, as DNA: TGTGCCAGCAGCGCTTCAGGGGGTGGGGCCTACGAGCAGTACTTC. Its translation: CASSASGGGAYEQYF. The chain has TRBV7-3 and TRBJ2-7; 7 positions match TRBD1. The germline V gene encodes CDR1 SGHTA and CDR2 FQGTGA. The CDR3 runs 15 residues. The V gene end was trimmed by 5 bases and the J gene end by 2 bases; junction bases not matched to a gene: 9.

The rearrangement links TRBV28 to TRBJ2-2, with 10 bases identical to TRBD2. The V gene end was trimmed by 5 bases and the J gene end by 6 bases; junction bases not matched to a gene: 15. The CDR3 has 18 amino acids. Germline lookup yields CDR1 MDHEN and CDR2 SYDVKM. In DNA, the CDR3 is TGTGCCAGCAGTGCCGGGCCCTGGGAGCGGGAGGGCCCCGGGGAGCTGTTTTTT. Encoded protein: CASSAGPWEREGPGELFF.

The chain recombines TRBV2 with TRBJ1-2; tentatively, D is TRBD1 (5 bases). The CDR3 contains 14 residues. V was pared by 5 bases and J by 2 bases, with 12 bases between. The germline V gene encodes CDR1 SNHLY and CDR2 FYNNEI. CDR3 sequence (DNA): TGTGCCAGCAGTTACAGGAGACCAAACTATGGCTACACCTTC. It yields the protein CASSYRRPNYGYTF.

This clone was detected a few times. This chain uses TRBV9 with TRBJ2-2; tentatively, D is TRBD2 (6 bases). The V gene lost 1 base and the J gene lost 3 bases, with 16 bases spanning the gap. From germline, CDR1 is SGDLS and CDR2 YYNGEE. This CDR3 comprises 17 residues. As DNA, the CDR3 is TGTGCCAGCAGCGTACGGGCGGGATCGTTGGACACCGGGGAGCTGTTTTTT. Protein: CASSVRAGSLDTGELFF.